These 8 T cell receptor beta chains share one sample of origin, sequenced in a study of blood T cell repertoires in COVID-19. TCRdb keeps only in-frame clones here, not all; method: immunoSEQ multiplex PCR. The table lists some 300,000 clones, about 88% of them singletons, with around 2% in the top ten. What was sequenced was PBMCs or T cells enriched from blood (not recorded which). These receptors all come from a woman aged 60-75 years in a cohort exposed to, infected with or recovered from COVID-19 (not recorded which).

For the CDR3, the DNA is TGTGCCAGCAGCCAAGCTACTAGCGCAGCAGCCAAAAACATTCAGTACTTC. Translation gives CASSQATSAAAKNIQYF. The gene calls are TRBV4-2 and TRBJ2-4; 7 bases are a match to TRBD2. The germline V gene has CDR1 LGHNA and CDR2 YNFKEQ. V lost 1 base and J lost 0; bases outside the gene matches: 6. The CDR3 is 17 residues long.

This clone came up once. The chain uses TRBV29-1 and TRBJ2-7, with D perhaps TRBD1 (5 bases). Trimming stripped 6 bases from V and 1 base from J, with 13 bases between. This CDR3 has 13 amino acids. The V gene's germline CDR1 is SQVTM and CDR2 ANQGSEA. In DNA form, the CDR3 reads TGCAGCGTCGTGACCGACAGTTCCTACGAGCAGTACTTC. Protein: CSVVTDSSYEQYF.

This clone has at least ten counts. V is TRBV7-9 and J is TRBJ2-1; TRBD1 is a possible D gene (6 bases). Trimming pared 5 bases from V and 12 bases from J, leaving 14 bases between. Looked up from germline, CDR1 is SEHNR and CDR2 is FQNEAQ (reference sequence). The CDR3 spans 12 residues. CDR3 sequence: CASSETGRRQFF. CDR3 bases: TGTGCCAGCAGCGAAACAGGGAGAAGGCAGTTCTTC.

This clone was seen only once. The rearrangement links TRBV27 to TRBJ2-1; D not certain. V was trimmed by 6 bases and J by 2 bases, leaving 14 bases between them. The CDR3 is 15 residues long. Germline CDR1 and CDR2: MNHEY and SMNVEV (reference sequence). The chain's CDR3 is CASRAVEAAYNEQFF. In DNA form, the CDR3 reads TGTGCCAGCAGGGCAGTAGAGGCGGCCTACAATGAGCAGTTCTTC.

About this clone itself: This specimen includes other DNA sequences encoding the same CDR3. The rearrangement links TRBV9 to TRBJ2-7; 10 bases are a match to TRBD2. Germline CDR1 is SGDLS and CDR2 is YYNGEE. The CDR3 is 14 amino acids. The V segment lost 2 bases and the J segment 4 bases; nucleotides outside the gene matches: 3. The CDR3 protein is CASSVTSGTYEQYF. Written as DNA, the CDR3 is TGTGCCAGCAGCGTCACTAGCGGGACGTACGAGCAGTACTTC.

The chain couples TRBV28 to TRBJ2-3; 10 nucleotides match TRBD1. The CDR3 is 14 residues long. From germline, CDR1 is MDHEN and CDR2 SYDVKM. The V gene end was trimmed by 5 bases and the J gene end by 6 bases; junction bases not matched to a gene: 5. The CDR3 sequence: CASSTTGGADTQYF. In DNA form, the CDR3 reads TGTGCCAGCAGTACGACAGGGGGCGCGGATACGCAGTATTTT.

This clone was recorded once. The chain's CDR3 is CASSPLRSTNADTQYF. In DNA, the CDR3 is TGTGCCAGCAGCCCCTTGAGGTCAACTAACGCAGATACGCAGTATTTT. The V and J genes are TRBV3-1 (or the pseudogene TRBV3-2) and TRBJ2-3; D gene unclear. The CDR3 contains 16 residues. Looked up from germline, CDR1 is LGHDT and CDR2 is YNNKEL (reference sequence). Trimming stripped 4 bases from V and 4 bases from J, with 18 bases between.

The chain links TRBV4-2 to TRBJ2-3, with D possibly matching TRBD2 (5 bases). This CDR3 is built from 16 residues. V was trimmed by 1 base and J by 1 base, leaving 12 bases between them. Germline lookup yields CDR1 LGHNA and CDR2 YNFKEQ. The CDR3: CASSQVSGAGTDTQYF. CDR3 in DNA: TGTGCCAGCAGCCAAGTGTCTGGAGCGGGCACAGATACGCAGTATTTT.